The 3 T cell receptor beta chains below come from one sample, sequenced in a study of cytomegalovirus exposure and HLA in healthy donors. This PCR relied on a set of 60 Vbeta primers and 13 Jbeta primers. Libraries were prepared by immunoSEQ multiplex PCR; TCRdb keeps only in-frame clonotypes and omits some of them. The sample lists approximately 200,000 clones, roughly 80% occurring once. Sequencing input: PBMCs. The receptors here all came from a woman between 25 and 40 years old in good health and CMV-seropositive.

This clone was detected once. Other DNA sequences of this sample code for an identical CDR3. The V call is TRBV2, the J call TRBJ2-5; D gene uncertain. Germline CDR1 reads SNHLY; CDR2 reads FYNNEI. The CDR3 is made up of 11 amino acids. Deletions cut 6 bases from V and 1 base from J, with 3 bases between. Here the CDR3 DNA reads TGTGCCAGCAGCATCCAAGAGACCCAGTACTTC. The encoded protein is CASSIQETQYF.

The J gene is TRBJ1-1, the V gene TRBV7-8, with 7 nucleotides matching TRBD1. From germline, CDR1 is SGHVS and CDR2 FQNEAQ. The V and J ends lost 3 bases and 9 bases, in that order; junction bases with no gene match: 4. The CDR3 sequence is 12 residues long. Here the CDR3 reads CASSFQGQQAFF. In DNA form, the CDR3 reads TGTGCCAGCAGCTTTCAGGGACAGCAAGCTTTCTTT.

The rearrangement links TRBV2 to TRBJ2-1; 12 positions match TRBD2. Germline trimming cut 2 bases from V and 7 bases from J; bases unmatched to any gene: 9. CDR3 size: 17 residues. CDR1 and CDR2 (germline): SNHLY, FYNNEI. CDR3 loop: CASSERLAGGPGNEQFF. The CDR3 nucleotides read TGTGCCAGCAGTGAACGTCTAGCGGGAGGGCCCGGGAATGAGCAGTTCTTC.